The clone carrying this T cell receptor (beta chain) was seen ten or more times. Its antigen is unknown. The entry originates in a study of spatial heterogeneity in lung cancer. Background on the study: On average, each unique TCR and UMI combination appeared more than ten times in raw reads. The study, taken as a whole, reports: Blood showed ubiquitous tumor TCRs more often at resection than at routine follow-up.

The presence of a unique molecular identifier marked each TCR cDNA molecule. MiXCR, applied by TCRdb to the 5' RACE reads, yields one record per CDR3 protein. The sample yields tens of thousands of distinct CDR3 sequences, approximately 12% seen once. The time point was: sample taken at primary tumor resection. Unsorted whole RNA of tumor, nontumor lung or frozen PBMC was sequenced. The donor group consisted of under 95 patients who had untreated, early-stage non-small cell lung cancer. The source was PBMCs, collected at surgery. The receptor was derived from a male donor with early-stage non-small cell lung cancer.

CDR3 sequence (DNA): TGCAGTGCCCGACTTGGGGGCTCCCTCTACGAGCAGTACTTC. It translates to CSARLGGSLYEQYF. The genes are TRBV20-1 and TRBJ2-7; maybe TRBD1 (6 bases). CDR1 is DFQATT and CDR2 is SNEGSKA in the germline V gene (reference sequence). This CDR3 spans 14 amino acids. V was pared by 6 bases and J by 3 bases, with 18 bases between.